A single T cell receptor beta chain is shown here with its context. The sample comes from a study of blood T cell repertoires in COVID-19. Overall study: Donors in the United States, Italy and Spain gave samples during acute or convalescent COVID-19. Nucleic acid was either cDNA or gDNA, and it came from T cells, B-cell-depleted T cells, or PBMCs.

Sequenced by immunoSEQ multiplex PCR; TCRdb stores in-frame clones only, minus some. Found here are 250,000 or so clones, roughly 84% of them singletons; the top ten hold 4.2%. Looked up from germline, CDR1 is SGHNT and CDR2 is YYREEE (reference sequence). This CDR3 spans 14 amino acids. The germline V and J ends were trimmed by 4 bases and 2 bases, with 11 bases remaining between them. Source material: peripheral blood. The TCR comes from a man between 60 and 70 years old with acute or convalescent COVID-19. The genes are TRBV5-4 and TRBJ2-3, with D uncertain. The CDR3 reads CASSLDGFTDTQYF. The DNA for the CDR3 is TGTGCCAGCAGCCTAGACGGCTTCACAGATACGCAGTATTTT. The full variable domain, with the rest looked up from reference TRBV5-4 and TRBJ2-3, is ETGVTQSPTHLIKTRGQQVTLRCSSQSGHNTVSWYQQALGQGPQFIFQYYREEENGRGNFPPRFSGLQFPNYSSELNVNALELDDSALYLCASSLDGFTDTQYFGPGTRLTVL.